These 3 T cell receptor beta chains originate from one sample sequenced in a study of blood T cell repertoires in COVID-19. Sequencing was performed with immunoSEQ multiplex PCR; in TCRdb, only in-frame clones are kept and a portion is missing. The sample has around 400,000 clones, more than 70% seen once. The sample taken for sequencing was peripheral blood. These receptors were collected from a woman younger than 45 with COVID-19, enrolled during active disease.

The chain recombines TRBV6-5 with TRBJ2-1; D perhaps matches TRBD1 (5 bases). In germline, CDR1 is MNHEY, CDR2 SVGAGI. Deletions cut 5 bases from V and 5 bases from J, with 13 bases between. The CDR3 totals 14 residues. The CDR3 nucleotides are TGTGCCAGCAGTCCGTTACAGGTACACAATGAGCAGTTCTTC. This encodes CASSPLQVHNEQFF.

This chain joins TRBV5-5 and TRBJ1-1; no firm D call. The CDR3 covers 11 residues. V lost 7 bases and J lost 8, with 12 bases in between. CDR1 is SGHKS and CDR2 is YYEKEE in the germline V gene (reference sequence). This CDR3 reads CASSRDPEAFF. DNA of the CDR3: TGTGCCAGCTCCCGGGATCCCGAAGCTTTCTTT.

This chain connects TRBV5-1 to TRBJ1-3; D possibly corresponds to TRBD1 (5 bases). Trimming left V 4 bases short and J 0 bases short, with 11 bases between. There are 15 residues in the CDR3. Germline loops: CDR1 SGHRS, CDR2 YFSETQ. CDR3 protein: CASSPTGDSGNTIYF. CDR3 bases: TGCGCCAGCAGCCCCACAGGCGACTCTGGAAACACCATATATTTT.